This record looks at one TCR beta chain sequence and its context. In the original processing: Amplification of reference gene primers was used by the study to estimate nucleated cell counts. Clones were read by immunoSEQ multiplex PCR, and TCRdb kept only the in-frame ones, dropping some. V and J calls and clone size are those listed in that table; D and trimming were worked out from the DNA. The sample consists of about 310,000 clones, roughly 91% of them appearing once. These data are taken from a study of blood T cell repertoires in COVID-19. CDR3 length equals 16 residues. Germline CDR1 and CDR2: SGHRS and YFSETQ. V shed 4 bases and J 7 bases; nucleotides not matched to a gene: 5.

The TCR sequence derives from a man aged 50 to 60 with active or convalescent COVID-19. Sequencing input: peripheral blood. V usage is TRBV5-1 and J usage is TRBJ2-2, with 15 bases lining up with TRBD2. The CDR3 is CASSLGLAGGVGELFF. The CDR3, as DNA: TGCGCCAGCAGCCTGGGACTAGCGGGAGGTGTCGGGGAGCTGTTTTTT.